In its sample, the clone carrying this T cell receptor (beta chain) ranks as medium-sized. The antigen is undetermined. The data stem from a study of T cell repertoires in aging, cancer and after chemotherapy. Whole-study context: Repeat sampling of healthy donors over several months to years showed clear clonal overlap. Roughly 8.8 million TCR reads made up the full dataset. Study-level findings and limits: Across the chemotherapy interval, each cancer cohort showed higher median generation probability, suggesting thymic rebound. Untreated cancer patients had significantly lower blood TCR diversity than age-matched healthy donors.

TRB rearrangements spanning V, D and J were amplified using mixed TRB-A/B primers. TCRdb called the multiplex PCR reads again in MiXCR, with one record for every CDR3 protein. The data hold 8,500 to 13,000 distinct CDR3 sequences, with over 30% observed a single time. TCR beta rearrangements were amplified from peripheral blood genomic DNA. Sequenced material: blood. The clonotype comes from a human donor in good health.

In DNA, the CDR3 is TGTGCCAGCAGGAAGGGGAGCGGCTCCTACGAGCAGTACTTC. This sequence encodes CASRKGSGSYEQYF. V is TRBV6-5 and J is TRBJ2-7; TRBD1 or TRBD2 may be the D gene (5 bases each). The V end lost 6 bases, the J end lost 0 bases, and 12 bases lay between the germline ends. This CDR3 has 14 amino acids. Germline CDR1 MNHEY, CDR2 SVGAGI.